Below, 20 T cell receptor beta chains from the same sample are listed, as sequenced in a study of graft-versus-host responses after intestinal transplantation. To release intraepithelial and lamina propria lymphocytes, the graft tissue was processed. Clones were sequenced by immunoSEQ multiplex PCR, and TCRdb holds only the in-frame ones, with some missing. The sample records about 5,200 clones, roughly 72% being singletons. The starting material was ileum tissue, obtained around 250 days after intestinal transplant. These receptors came from a human patient who received an intestinal transplant, so some T cells may come from the graft donor.

This sequence joins TRBV30 and TRBJ1-4; 7 bases line up with TRBD1. The CDR3 runs to 15 residues. The V gene's germline CDR1 is GTSNPN and CDR2 SVGIG (reference sequence). After removal of 0 bases from V and 8 bases from J, the junction contained 9 bases not matched to a gene. The DNA of the CDR3 is TGTGCCTGGAGTGTAAATGGCAGGGGACAGGAAAAACTGTTTTTT. This sequence encodes CAWSVNGRGQEKLFF.

The genes are TRBV6-4 and TRBJ2-1, with no clear D. The CDR3 runs 13 residues. With 6 bases removed from V and 6 bases from J, the gap between germline ends came to 12 bases. CDR1 is MRHNA and CDR2 is SNTAGT in the germline V gene. CDR3 sequence reads: CASSPSPSNEQFF. The DNA of the CDR3 is TGTGCCAGCAGCCCTTCCCCCTCCAATGAGCAGTTCTTC.

V is TRBV30 and J is TRBJ2-3, with TRBD2 matching over 11 bases. V lost 5 bases to trimming and J lost 1 base; unmatched junction nucleotides: 5. CDR1 and CDR2 (germline): GTSNPN, SVGIG (reference sequence). This CDR3 region has 15 residues. This chain's CDR3 is CAWAILAGGTDTQYF. The DNA of the CDR3 is TGTGCCTGGGCGATACTAGCGGGAGGCACAGATACGCAGTATTTT. Full variable domain (remainder filled in from reference TRBV30 and TRBJ2-3): SQTIHQWPATLVQPVGSPLSLECTVEGTSNPNLYWYRQAAGRGLQLLFYSVGIGQISSEVPQNLSASRPQDRQFILSSKKLLLSDSGFYLCAWAILAGGTDTQYFGPGTRLTVL.

This clone was picked up a small number of times. The V call is TRBV30, the J call TRBJ1-3; no reliable D call. Germline V gives CDR1 GTSNPN, CDR2 SVGIG (reference sequence). The CDR3 is 14 amino acids. V gave up 0 bases and J gave up 4 bases, with 10 bases separating them. Here the CDR3 reads CAWSVRGGGNTIYF. Here the CDR3 DNA reads TGTGCCTGGAGTGTTCGGGGAGGAGGAAACACCATATATTTT.

V gene TRBV5-1 combines with J gene TRBJ1-2; possibly TRBD1 for D (5 bases). Between the trimmed V and J ends, which lost 0 bases and 7 bases, there was a span of 7 bases. The CDR3 is made up of 12 amino acids. The germline gives CDR1 SGHRS, CDR2 YFSETQ. CDR3 sequence: CASSLGGAGYTF. Written as DNA, the CDR3 is TGCGCCAGCAGCTTGGGGGGCGCTGGCTACACCTTC.

This clone was counted a few times. This chain links TRBV25-1 with TRBJ1-4; no firm D call. The CDR3 length is 14 residues. Germline lookup yields CDR1 MGHDK and CDR2 SYGVNS. Trimming pared 4 bases from V and 2 bases from J, leaving 8 bases between. This CDR3 is CASSGGFTNEKLFF. The CDR3 bases are TGTGCCAGCAGTGGAGGGTTCACTAATGAAAAACTGTTTTTT.

This chain connects TRBV7-2 to TRBJ2-1; TRBD1 agrees at 8 bases. The CDR3 contains 16 residues. V gave up 6 bases and J gave up 5 bases; unmatched junction bases: 12. Germline loops: CDR1 SGHTA, CDR2 FQGNSA. The CDR3 sequence is CASSLRQGNKNNEQFF. The CDR3 DNA reads TGTGCCAGCAGTTTACGACAGGGGAACAAAAACAATGAGCAGTTCTTC. The full variable domain, with the rest looked up from reference TRBV7-2 and TRBJ2-1, is GAGVSQSPSNKVTEKGKDVELRCDPISGHTALYWYRQSLGQGLEFLIYFQGNSAPDKSGLPSDRFSAERTGGSVSTLTIQRTQQEDSAVYLCASSLRQGNKNNEQFFGPGTRLTVL.

This chain uses TRBV11-2 with TRBJ1-1; 7 bases are a match to TRBD1. CDR1 is SGHAT and CDR2 is FQNNGV in the germline V gene. V lost 5 bases, J lost 1 base, and 13 bases stayed unmatched. The CDR3 is made up of 17 amino acids. The CDR3 sequence: CASSQLRGGFRNTEAFF. The CDR3 bases are TGTGCCAGCAGCCAATTAAGAGGGGGCTTTAGGAACACTGAAGCTTTCTTT.

This clone was picked up a small number of times. The chain employs TRBV9 and TRBJ1-2; 10 bases align to TRBD1. The CDR3 has 15 residues. Germline V gene sequence: CDR1 SGDLS, CDR2 YYNGEE. J was trimmed by 3 bases and V by 4 bases; bases with no gene match: 6. CDR3 sequence reads: CASSQLGQGDYGYTF. Here the CDR3 DNA reads TGTGCCAGCAGCCAACTAGGACAGGGGGACTATGGCTACACCTTC.

The chain couples TRBV2 to TRBJ2-7; a weak D match, TRBD2 (6 bases). Trimming pared 7 bases from V and 2 bases from J, leaving 12 bases between. The CDR3 sequence is 13 residues long. Per the germline V gene, CDR1 is SNHLY and CDR2 is FYNNEI. The CDR3 here is CASTGGEAYEQYF. The CDR3 DNA is TGTGCCAGCACCGGCGGGGAAGCCTACGAGCAGTACTTC.

V gene TRBV7-4 combines with J gene TRBJ1-2, with D possibly matching TRBD1 (5 bases). Per germline, CDR1 SGHVT and CDR2 SQSDAQ. The ends were cut back, 5 bases at V and 2 bases at J, with 18 bases in the middle. CDR3 length: 16 amino acids. The CDR3 is CASSHPLGQLNYGYTF. The CDR3 coding sequence is TGTGCCAGCAGCCATCCCCTGGGGCAGCTGAACTATGGCTACACCTTC.

V is TRBV7-9 and J is TRBJ2-5; 9 bases match TRBD1. Germline trimming cut 2 bases from V and 7 bases from J; bases unmatched to any gene: 8. The CDR3 has 15 amino acids. Germline V gene lookup returns CDR1 SEHNR and CDR2 FQNEAQ (reference sequence). The CDR3 DNA sequence: TGTGCCAGCAGCTTATATGGGACAGGGTTGGGGACCCAGTACTTC. Encoded protein: CASSLYGTGLGTQYF.

The chain combines TRBV7-9 with TRBJ1-4, with D uncertain. The CDR3 has 16 amino acids. CDR1 is SEHNR, CDR2 FQNEAQ, per germline (reference sequence). V lost 0 bases, J lost 7 bases, and 15 bases lay in between. CDR3 coding DNA: TGTGCCAGCAGCTTAGCGCCTAGGTCAGTAGGTGAAAAACTGTTTTTT. It encodes CASSLAPRSVGEKLFF.

The chain links TRBV7-9 to TRBJ2-5; possibly TRBD1 for D (5 bases). V dropped 1 base and J dropped 4 bases, with 13 bases sitting between them. This CDR3 region has 15 residues. Germline loops: CDR1 SEHNR, CDR2 FQNEAQ (reference sequence). The CDR3 nucleotides are TGTGCCAGCAGCTTAGTCATTACCCAGGGAGAGACCCAGTACTTC. It codes for CASSLVITQGETQYF.

This chain connects TRBV6-1 to TRBJ1-3, with D uncertain. V shed 5 bases and J shed 2 bases, with 13 bases lying between them. Germline CDR1 MNHNS, CDR2 SASEGT. The CDR3 loop spans 15 amino acids. The CDR3: CASSPEEATGNTIYF. CDR3 nucleotide sequence: TGTGCCAGCAGTCCAGAGGAGGCAACTGGAAACACCATATATTTT.

Only one count was recorded for this clone. This rearrangement joins TRBV7-6 to TRBJ1-6, with D perhaps TRBD1 (5 bases). Germline assignment: CDR1 SGHVS and CDR2 FNYEAQ. The CDR3 is 14 residues long. The ends were cut back, 4 bases at V and 12 bases at J, with 16 bases in the middle. CDR3 DNA: TGTGCCAGCAGCTCCGGACCCACCGGGGGACCCCTCCACTTT. Translating gives CASSSGPTGGPLHF.

The chain recombines TRBV5-4 with TRBJ2-3, with D maybe TRBD2 (6 bases). Trimming shortened V by 5 bases and J by 5 bases, and 18 bases separated the two germline ends. Looked up from germline, CDR1 is SGHNT and CDR2 is YYREEE (reference sequence). The CDR3 covers 15 residues. CDR3 sequence reads: CASRGSASAGDTQYF. The CDR3 DNA reads TGTGCCAGCAGGGGGTCGGCTAGCGCTGGAGATACGCAGTATTTT.

This chain joins TRBV4-3 and TRBJ1-6; 11 bases align to TRBD1. The CDR3 consists of 21 residues. Trimming removed 0 bases from V and 6 bases from J; junction bases left unmatched: 16. CDR1 and CDR2 from the germline V gene are LGHNA and YSLEER. This CDR3 reads CASSQDMRTGGMVVGNSPLHF. CDR3 nucleotides: TGCGCCAGCAGCCAAGATATGAGGACAGGGGGCATGGTCGTCGGTAATTCACCCCTCCACTTT.

The chain carries TRBV5-1 and TRBJ2-5; TRBD2 aligns across 12 bases. V was pared by 3 bases and J by 4 bases, with 16 bases of the junction left unmatched. Germline assignment: CDR1 SGHRS and CDR2 YFSETQ. CDR3 size: 19 residues. CDR3 protein: CASSSGWTSGIPRRETQYF. The CDR3 region has the DNA TGCGCCAGCAGCTCAGGGTGGACTAGCGGGATACCACGCCGAGAGACCCAGTACTTC.

The chain couples TRBV2 to TRBJ2-3; 7 bases fit TRBD2. The CDR3 consists of 13 residues. V shed 1 base, J shed 8 bases, and the junction held 3 bases outside the gene matches. Germline CDR1 reads SNHLY; CDR2 reads FYNNEI. In nucleotides, the CDR3 is TGTGCCAGCAGTGAAGGGGGGGGTAGTACGCAGTATTTT. Residues: CASSEGGGSTQYF.